This entry lists 22 T cell receptor beta chains sequenced from one sample in a study of T cell responses to AZD1222 COVID-19 vaccine. Profiled with immunoSEQ multiplex PCR; TCRdb holds only in-frame clones, not every one. The repertoire includes approximately 110,000 clones, about 87% of them detected once, and roughly 4% sits in the top ten. Source: peripheral blood, taken on day 0 of AZD1222 vaccination. Receptor source: an adult in good health.

V usage is TRBV28 and J usage is TRBJ2-3, with D unresolved. The V end lost 4 bases, the J end lost 4 bases, and 9 bases lay between the germline ends. The CDR3 is 13 amino acids. Germline CDR1 is MDHEN and CDR2 is SYDVKM. CDR3 protein: CASSSQDPDTQYF. The CDR3 nucleotides read TGTGCCAGCAGTTCCCAGGATCCAGATACGCAGTATTTT.

This clone was seen a single time. The V and J genes are TRBV19 and TRBJ2-3; 9 bases line up with TRBD1. The CDR3 consists of 16 residues. Germline CDR1 reads LNHDA; CDR2 reads SQIVND (reference sequence). The trim removed 7 bases at V and 6 bases at J, leaving 14 bases unmatched. The CDR3 coding sequence is TGTGCCAGTACTCTAAGGCCAGGACAGGGGACGGATACGCAGTATTTT. It translates to CASTLRPGQGTDTQYF.

DNA of the CDR3: TGTGCCAGCAGCAAACGTCGCACTGAAGCTTTCTTT. Translating gives CASSKRRTEAFF. V usage is TRBV21-1 and J usage is TRBJ1-1. TRBV21-1 is shown as a pseudogene. The CDR3 is 12 residues long.

The V gene is TRBV12-3 or TRBV12-4, the J gene TRBJ1-1, with D unresolved. The CDR3 spans 13 residues. The ends were cut back, 0 bases at V and 1 base at J, with 3 bases in the middle. The CDR3 region is CASSLAWNTEAFF. CDR3 nucleotide sequence: TGTGCCAGCAGTTTAGCATGGAACACTGAAGCTTTCTTT.

Points on this clone: Relative to the germline gene, one junction end is altered; a read error may explain this. The chain carries TRBV6-2 or TRBV6-3 and TRBJ2-1, with 8 bases identical to TRBD2. Germline values: CDR1 MNHEY, CDR2 SVGEGT. This CDR3 is 14 amino acids long. The chain's CDR3 is CASTYGGAYNEQFF. As DNA, the CDR3 is TGTGCCAGCACTTACGGGGGGGCCTACAATGAGCAGTTCTTC.

This clone was picked up a small number of times. The CDR3 DNA sequence: TGTGCCAGCAGCCCGGGGGCAAGCTCCTACAATGAGCAGTTCTTC. Translated: CASSPGASSYNEQFF. The gene calls are TRBV9 and TRBJ2-1; D is perhaps TRBD1 or TRBD2 (6 bases each). Trimming cost V 4 bases and J 0 bases, with 11 bases left between them. The CDR3 runs to 15 residues. Germline assignment: CDR1 SGDLS and CDR2 YYNGEE.

The chain has TRBV7-9 and TRBJ1-3; weak D call: TRBD1 (5 bases). CDR3 length: 17 residues. Trimming stripped 5 bases from V and 0 bases from J, with 17 bases between. Germline V lookup: CDR1 SEHNR, CDR2 FQNEAQ (reference sequence). The CDR3 region is CASSADSALFSGNTIYF. The CDR3 nucleotides are TGTGCCAGCAGCGCTGACAGTGCCCTTTTCTCTGGAAACACCATATATTTT.

The V call is TRBV5-1, the J call TRBJ2-3; 12 bases align to TRBD2. The CDR3 loop spans 15 amino acids. Germline-derived CDR1 and CDR2 are SGHRS and YFSETQ. The V segment lost 4 bases and the J segment 10 bases; nucleotides outside the gene matches: 10. In nucleotides, the CDR3 is TGCGCCAGCAGCCCACGGACTAGCGGGGAAATCGCGCAGTATTTT. Its translation: CASSPRTSGEIAQYF.

The V gene is TRBV5-6, the J gene TRBJ1-3, with D tentatively TRBD1 (5 bases). Between the trimmed V and J ends, which lost 1 base and 3 bases, there was a span of 11 bases. The CDR3 runs 15 residues. CDR1 is SGHDT and CDR2 is YYEEEE in the germline V gene. The CDR3 loop reads CASSLSGFSGNTIYF. The CDR3 DNA reads as TGTGCCAGCAGCTTGTCAGGGTTCAGTGGAAACACCATATATTTT.

This clone was seen once. The chain combines TRBV12-5 with TRBJ2-3; the D gene is possibly TRBD2 (5 bases). V lost 9 bases and J lost 0, with 10 bases in between. This CDR3 is 13 amino acids long. CDR1 is LGHNT, CDR2 FRNRAP, per germline. This CDR3 reads CASREGSTDTQYF. The CDR3 coding sequence is TGTGCTAGCCGAGAGGGAAGCACAGATACGCAGTATTTT.

V is TRBV24-1 and J is TRBJ2-5, with D perhaps being TRBD1 or TRBD2 (5 bases each). CDR1 is KGHDR and CDR2 is SFDVKD in the germline V gene. V was clipped by 6 bases and J by 4 bases, with 11 bases between them. The CDR3 totals 13 residues. CDR3 coding DNA: TGTGCCACCAGTCTCACAGGAGGAGAGACCCAGTACTTC. It is translated as CATSLTGGETQYF.

This rearrangement joins TRBV27 to TRBJ2-7, with 10 positions matching TRBD1. This CDR3 spans 14 amino acids. The germline V gene has CDR1 MNHEY and CDR2 SMNVEV (reference sequence). The V gene end was trimmed by 7 bases and the J gene end by 5 bases; junction bases not matched to a gene: 8. The CDR3 here is CASTNGQGVHEQYF. CDR3 nucleotide sequence: TGTGCCAGCACGAATGGACAGGGGGTCCACGAGCAGTACTTC.

The chain links TRBV19 to TRBJ2-5; unclear D gene. Per germline, CDR1 LNHDA and CDR2 SQIVND (reference sequence). Trimming stripped 3 bases from V and 1 base from J, with 12 bases between. The CDR3 is made up of 15 amino acids. As DNA, the CDR3 is TGTGCCAGTAGTATGGGAACCGTTGTCCAAGAGACCCAGTACTTC. It is translated as CASSMGTVVQETQYF.

This clone was counted a single time. V is TRBV9 and J is TRBJ2-3, with 8 bases lining up with TRBD2. The germline CDR1 and CDR2 sequences are SGDLS and YYNGEE. The ends lost 4 bases at V and 9 bases at J; junction bases unmatched: 13. This CDR3 has 15 amino acids. The CDR3 loop reads CASSQMGLGGRTQYF. As DNA, the CDR3 is TGTGCCAGCAGCCAAATGGGACTAGGAGGTCGGACGCAGTATTTT. Looking up the rest from reference TRBV9 and TRBJ2-3 gives the full variable domain: DSGVTQTPKHLITATGQRVTLRCSPRSGDLSVYWYQQSLDQGLQFLIQYYNGEERAKGNILERFSAQQFPDLHSELNLSSLELGDSALYFCASSQMGLGGRTQYFGPGTRLTVL.

Comments on this clone: This sample also contains other DNA sequences that code for the same CDR3. This chain connects TRBV7-2 to TRBJ1-2; TRBD1 agrees at 12 bases. Germline values: CDR1 SGHTA, CDR2 FQGNSA. After removal of 6 bases from V and 4 bases from J, the junction contained 6 bases not matched to a gene. CDR3 size: 15 residues. The CDR3 reads CASREGQGAGYGYTF. In DNA form, the CDR3 reads TGTGCCAGCAGGGAGGGACAGGGGGCGGGCTATGGCTACACCTTC.

The rearrangement links TRBV5-1 to TRBJ2-7, with D perhaps TRBD2 (5 bases). From germline, CDR1 is SGHRS and CDR2 YFSETQ. V was trimmed by 0 bases and J by 5 bases, leaving 12 bases between them. The CDR3 is made up of 14 amino acids. The DNA for the CDR3 is TGCGCCAGCAGCTTGGCCTCTAGCAGCCACGAGCAGTACTTC. Residues: CASSLASSSHEQYF. The full variable domain, with the rest looked up from reference TRBV5-1 and TRBJ2-7, is KAGVTQTPRYLIKTRGQQVTLSCSPISGHRSVSWYQQTPGQGLQFLFEYFSETQRNKGNFPGRFSGRQFSNSRSEMNVSTLELGDSALYLCASSLASSSHEQYFGPGTRLTVT.

The chain is built from TRBV5-5 and TRBJ2-7, with TRBD1 identical over 7 bases. In germline, CDR1 is SGHKS, CDR2 YYEKEE (reference sequence). Trimming cost V 4 bases and J 0 bases; bases outside gene matches: 7. The length of the CDR3 is 15 residues. The CDR3 nucleotides read TGTGCCAGCAGCCGTCGACAGGGCCTCTCCTACGAGCAGTACTTC. Its protein product is CASSRRQGLSYEQYF.

This chain links TRBV28 with TRBJ1-4; a possible D gene is TRBD1 (5 bases). Germline values: CDR1 MDHEN, CDR2 SYDVKM. Between the trimmed V and J ends, which lost 6 bases and 10 bases, there was a span of 15 bases. CDR3 length equals 13 residues. The CDR3 spells CASSPPAGGKLFF. The CDR3 coding sequence is TGTGCCAGCAGCCCTCCCGCTGGGGGAAAACTGTTTTTT.

This rearrangement joins TRBV9 to TRBJ2-7, with D possibly being TRBD1 (5 bases). The CDR3 loop spans 15 amino acids. Trimming removed 4 bases from V and 2 bases from J, with 16 bases in between. Germline CDR1 reads SGDLS; CDR2 reads YYNGEE. The CDR3 DNA sequence: TGTGCCAGCAGCCCTACGGACACTTGGGCCTACGAGCAGTACTTC. Residues: CASSPTDTWAYEQYF.

The rearrangement uses TRBV7-2 and TRBJ2-1, with D unclear. V was cut by 1 base and J by 10 bases, with 5 bases left in between. The germline CDR1 and CDR2 sequences are SGHTA and FQGNSA. CDR3 size: 11 residues. CDR3 region: CASSLGTEQFF. Written as DNA, the CDR3 is TGTGCCAGCAGCTTAGGGACCGAGCAGTTCTTC.

The chain recombines TRBV11-3 with TRBJ2-3, with D hard to call. In germline, CDR1 is SGHNT, CDR2 YENEEA. Trimming pared 4 bases from V and 3 bases from J, leaving 17 bases between. The CDR3 totals 16 residues. The CDR3 loop is CASSYRETLMTDTQYF. As DNA, the CDR3 is TGTGCCAGCAGCTATAGGGAAACCCTTATGACAGATACGCAGTATTTT.

This chain joins TRBV21-1 and TRBJ2-2; the table gives TRBD2 as D, unverified against the DNA. TRBV21-1 is a documented pseudogene. The CDR3 runs to 9 residues. CDR3 sequence: CASSTRTPF. The CDR3 DNA reads as TGTGCCAGCAGCACCCGGACTCCTTTT.